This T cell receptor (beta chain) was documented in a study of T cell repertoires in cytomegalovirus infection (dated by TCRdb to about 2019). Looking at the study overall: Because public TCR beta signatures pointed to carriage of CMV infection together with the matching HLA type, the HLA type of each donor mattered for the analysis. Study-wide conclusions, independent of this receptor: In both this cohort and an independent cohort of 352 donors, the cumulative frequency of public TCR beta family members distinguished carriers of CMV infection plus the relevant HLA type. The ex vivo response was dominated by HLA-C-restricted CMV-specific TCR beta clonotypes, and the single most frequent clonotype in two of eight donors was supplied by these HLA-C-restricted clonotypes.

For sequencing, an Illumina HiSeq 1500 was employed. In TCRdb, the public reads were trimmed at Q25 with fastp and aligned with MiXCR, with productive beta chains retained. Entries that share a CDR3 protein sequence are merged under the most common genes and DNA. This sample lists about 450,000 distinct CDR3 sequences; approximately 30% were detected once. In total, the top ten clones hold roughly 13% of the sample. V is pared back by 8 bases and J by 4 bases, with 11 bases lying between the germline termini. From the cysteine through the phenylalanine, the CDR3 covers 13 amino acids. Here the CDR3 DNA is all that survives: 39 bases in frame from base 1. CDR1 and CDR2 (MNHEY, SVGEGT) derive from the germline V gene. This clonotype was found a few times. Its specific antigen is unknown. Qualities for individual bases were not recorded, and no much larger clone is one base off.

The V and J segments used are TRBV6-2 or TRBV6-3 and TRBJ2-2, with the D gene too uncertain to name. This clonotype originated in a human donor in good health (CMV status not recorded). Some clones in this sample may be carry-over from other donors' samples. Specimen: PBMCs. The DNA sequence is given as TGTGCCAGCCTGGGCTCCCCCACCGGGGAGCTGTTTTTT. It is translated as CASLGSPTGELFF.